Below are 32 T cell receptor beta chains sequenced from a single sample in a study of blood T cell repertoires in COVID-19. Clones were sequenced by immunoSEQ multiplex PCR, and TCRdb holds only the in-frame ones, with some missing. The table lists tens of thousands of clones, about 84% of them singletons. The sample comprised peripheral blood. Source of these receptors: a man between 60 and 75 years old with acute or convalescent COVID-19.

In its sample, this clone is medium-sized (0.01 to 0.1%). The V and J genes are TRBV19 and TRBJ1-3, with D unclear. In germline, CDR1 is LNHDA, CDR2 SQIVND (reference sequence). The CDR3 has 15 amino acids. V shed 6 bases and J shed 0 bases, with 12 bases lying between them. The CDR3 sequence: CASSTGGSSGNTIYF. CDR3 in DNA: TGTGCCAGTAGCACTGGAGGAAGCTCTGGAAACACCATATATTTT.

The chain combines TRBV6-1 with TRBJ1-2; TRBD1 matches at 8 bases. There are 14 residues in the CDR3. V was clipped by 1 base and J by 2 bases; unmatched bases: 0. The germline CDR1 and CDR2 sequences are MNHNS and SASEGT. The CDR3 nucleotides are TGTGCCAGCAGTGAAGGGACAGGGAACTATGGCTACACCTTC. Translating gives CASSEGTGNYGYTF.

The chain has TRBV6-1 and TRBJ1-3; no firm D call. Between the trimmed V and J ends, which lost 2 bases and 0 bases, there was a span of 5 bases. Germline values: CDR1 MNHNS, CDR2 SASEGT. This CDR3 is built from 14 residues. The CDR3 nucleotides read TGTGCCAGCAGTGAAATGAGCTCTGGAAACACCATATATTTT. It yields the protein CASSEMSSGNTIYF.

This chain links TRBV30 with TRBJ1-2; no firm D call. Germline V CDR1 and CDR2: GTSNPN, SVGIG (reference sequence). The CDR3 consists of 16 residues. The ends were cut back, 0 bases at V and 2 bases at J, with 16 bases in the middle. CDR3 sequence (DNA): TGTGCCTGGAGTGTAAAAGGGAGGAAGATAAACTATGGCTACACCTTC. Translating it yields CAWSVKGRKINYGYTF.

The chain joins TRBV5-1 to TRBJ2-3, with a tentative D call TRBD2 (6 bases). Trimming pared 2 bases from V and 0 bases from J, leaving 10 bases between. CDR1 SGHRS and CDR2 YFSETQ come from the germline V gene. The CDR3 runs to 15 residues. The CDR3 loop is CASSFGGASTDTQYF. CDR3 bases: TGCGCCAGCAGCTTCGGGGGAGCTAGCACAGATACGCAGTATTTT.

The chain couples TRBV10-2 to TRBJ2-3, with no clear D. The germline V and J ends were trimmed by 3 bases and 1 base, with 8 bases remaining between them. From germline, CDR1 is WSHSY and CDR2 SAAADI. The CDR3 has 14 amino acids. The chain's CDR3 is CASSDGLRTDTQYF. In nucleotides, the CDR3 is TGCGCCAGCAGTGATGGGCTTCGCACAGATACGCAGTATTTT.

V usage is TRBV6-5 and J usage is TRBJ2-7; D ambiguous. This CDR3 contains 14 residues. Trimming cost V 0 bases and J 1 base, with 7 bases left between them. Germline V gene lookup returns CDR1 MNHEY and CDR2 SVGAGI. CDR3 nucleotides: TGTGCCAGCAGTTACTCGCGGATGTCCTACGAGCAGTACTTC. Translated, it gives CASSYSRMSYEQYF.

This clone was seen more than once but under ten times. The chain employs TRBV6-6 and TRBJ2-5, with a weak D call TRBD1 (6 bases). Per the germline V gene, CDR1 is MNHNY and CDR2 is SVGAGI (reference sequence). The CDR3 contains 14 residues. V lost 8 bases, J lost 5 bases, and 18 bases lay in between. DNA of the CDR3: TGTGCCAGCGCATACTCCGGGACATTGGAGACCCAGTACTTC. Amino acids: CASAYSGTLETQYF.

This sequence joins TRBV9 and TRBJ1-4, with 7 nucleotides matching TRBD1. CDR3 size: 13 residues. The germline V gene encodes CDR1 SGDLS and CDR2 YYNGEE. The junction had 5 bases not matched to a gene; V was cut back by 2 bases and J by 10 bases. Here the CDR3 DNA reads TGTGCCAGCAGCGTCAGACAGGGAGGAAAACTGTTTTTT. Its protein is CASSVRQGGKLFF. Full variable domain (missing parts from reference TRBV9 and TRBJ1-4): DSGVTQTPKHLITATGQRVTLRCSPRSGDLSVYWYQQSLDQGLQFLIQYYNGEERAKGNILERFSAQQFPDLHSELNLSSLELGDSALYFCASSVRQGGKLFFGSGTQLSVL.

V gene TRBV2 combines with J gene TRBJ1-6, with 7 bases matching TRBD1. CDR1 is SNHLY, CDR2 FYNNEI, per germline. Trimming at V came to 6 bases and at J to 5 bases, leaving 7 bases not matched to a gene. This CDR3 contains 15 residues. The CDR3, as DNA: TGTGCCAGCAGGGCCACCGGGACAGATAATTCACCCCTCCACTTT. Protein product: CASRATGTDNSPLHF.

This chain joins TRBV4-2 and TRBJ2-5; possibly TRBD2 for D (6 bases). The V end was cut by 0 bases, the J end by 2 bases, with 10 bases between. The germline V gene has CDR1 LGHNA and CDR2 YNFKEQ. The CDR3 spans 15 residues. CDR3 nucleotides: TGTGCCAGCAGCCAAGAGGTCAGCGGGCAAGAGACCCAGTACTTC. Encoded protein: CASSQEVSGQETQYF.

The J gene is TRBJ2-3, the V gene TRBV30; TRBD1 matches 9 bases. The V gene's germline CDR1 is GTSNPN and CDR2 SVGIG (reference sequence). The CDR3 covers 15 residues. Unmatched junction bases numbered 3, after V lost 2 bases and J lost 0 bases. The CDR3 bases are TGTGCCTGGAGTCGCGGGACAGGGAGCACAGATACGCAGTATTTT. Translated: CAWSRGTGSTDTQYF. Full variable domain (rest looked up from reference TRBV30 and TRBJ2-3): SQTIHQWPATLVQPVGSPLSLECTVEGTSNPNLYWYRQAAGRGLQLLFYSVGIGQISSEVPQNLSASRPQDRQFILSSKKLLLSDSGFYLCAWSRGTGSTDTQYFGPGTRLTVL.

The rearrangement links TRBV18 to TRBJ1-6; the D gene is possibly TRBD1 (5 bases). The CDR3 is 17 amino acids. V lost 3 bases and J lost 6, with 18 bases in between. The germline CDR1 and CDR2 sequences are KGHSH and LQKENI. The DNA for the CDR3 is TGTGCCAGCTCACCCGTCGTAGGAGGGGCAGGTAATTCACCCCTCCACTTT. It specifies CASSPVVGGAGNSPLHF. The whole variable domain, filled in from reference TRBV18 and TRBJ1-6, reads NAGVMQNPRHLVRRRGQEARLRCSPMKGHSHVYWYRQLPEEGLKFMVYLQKENIIDESGMPKERFSAEFPKEGPSILRIQQVVRGDSAAYFCASSPVVGGAGNSPLHFGNGTRLTVT.

The sample holds one count of this clone. This chain connects TRBV27 to TRBJ1-1; 10 positions agree with TRBD1. Trimming removed 3 bases from V and 5 bases from J; junction bases left unmatched: 6. Germline V gene lookup returns CDR1 MNHEY and CDR2 SMNVEV (reference sequence). The CDR3 spans 15 residues. The CDR3 here is CASSFQTGGLTEAFF. CDR3 in DNA: TGTGCCAGCAGTTTCCAGACAGGGGGCTTAACTGAAGCTTTCTTT.

This rearrangement joins TRBV30 to TRBJ2-2; D ambiguous. V lost 0 bases, J lost 4 bases, and 6 bases lay in between. The CDR3 sequence is 13 residues long. Per the germline V gene, CDR1 is GTSNPN and CDR2 is SVGIG (reference sequence). The CDR3 sequence is CAWSVAATGELFF. The CDR3, as DNA: TGTGCCTGGAGTGTGGCGGCCACCGGGGAGCTGTTTTTT.

The chain joins TRBV6-5 to TRBJ2-5; a weak D match, TRBD2 (7 bases). V was trimmed by 2 bases and J by 4 bases, leaving 14 bases between them. The CDR3 sequence is 15 residues long. Germline V CDR1 and CDR2: MNHEY, SVGAGI. CDR3 residues: CASSYGGGPPETQYF. DNA for the CDR3: TGTGCCAGCAGTTACGGGGGGGGGCCGCCAGAGACCCAGTACTTC.

V gene TRBV19 combines with J gene TRBJ2-1; TRBD1 aligns across 8 bases. With 3 bases clipped from V and 8 bases from J, the junction kept 6 bases outside the gene matches. Per germline, CDR1 LNHDA and CDR2 SQIVND (reference sequence). This CDR3 has 14 residues. This CDR3 is CASSIFATGDEQFF. The CDR3 DNA reads as TGTGCCAGTAGTATCTTCGCGACAGGGGATGAGCAGTTCTTC. Full variable domain (missing parts from reference TRBV19 and TRBJ2-1): DGGITQSPKYLFRKEGQNVTLSCEQNLNHDAMYWYRQDPGQGLRLIYYSQIVNDFQKGDIAEGYSVSREKKESFPLTVTSAQKNPTAFYLCASSIFATGDEQFFGPGTRLTVL.

V is TRBV5-1 and J is TRBJ1-1; no clear D gene. V lost 4 bases to trimming and J lost 0 bases, with 10 bases between them. Germline V gene lookup returns CDR1 SGHRS and CDR2 YFSETQ. The CDR3 consists of 14 residues. CDR3 bases: TGCGCCAGCAGCGGATCAGGCTTGAACACTGAAGCTTTCTTT. It specifies CASSGSGLNTEAFF.

The chain uses TRBV19 and TRBJ2-7, with D perhaps TRBD1 (6 bases). The germline CDR1 and CDR2 sequences are LNHDA and SQIVND (reference sequence). CDR3 size: 13 residues. V lost 5 bases and J lost 1, with 9 bases in between. DNA of the CDR3: TGTGCCAGTAGTTCCACAGGGTCCTACGAGCAGTACTTC. This encodes CASSSTGSYEQYF.

This clone was detected only once. V gene TRBV7-2 combines with J gene TRBJ2-5; 7 nucleotides match TRBD2. Per the germline V gene, CDR1 is SGHTA and CDR2 is FQGNSA. The CDR3 spans 14 residues. Losses at the gene ends were 3 bases for V and 6 bases for J; bases not matched to a gene: 7. The chain's CDR3 is CASSFGGGGKTQYF. CDR3 coding DNA: TGTGCCAGCAGCTTTGGGGGGGGTGGGAAGACCCAGTACTTC.

J is TRBJ1-2 and V is TRBV7-8; D remains unclear. V was shortened by 4 bases and J by 0 bases, with 9 bases between the two germline ends. Germline V lookup: CDR1 SGHVS, CDR2 FQNEAQ. CDR3 length: 14 residues. CDR3 DNA: TGTGCCAGCAGCTCACATTTCTCTAACTATGGCTACACCTTC. Protein product: CASSSHFSNYGYTF.

The rearrangement links TRBV5-6 to TRBJ1-5; 10 nucleotides align to TRBD1. Germline CDR1 and CDR2: SGHDT and YYEEEE. The CDR3 has 14 residues. With 2 bases clipped from V and 5 bases from J, the junction kept 1 base outside the gene matches. CDR3 nucleotides: TGTGCCAGCAGCTTCGGGACAGGGGATCAGCCCCAGCATTTT. Translated: CASSFGTGDQPQHF.

This clone has just one count. This chain joins TRBV9 and TRBJ2-3; D possibly corresponds to TRBD2 (6 bases). Trimming cost V 0 bases and J 5 bases, with 16 bases left between them. In germline, CDR1 is SGDLS, CDR2 YYNGEE. This CDR3 spans 16 amino acids. The DNA for the CDR3 is TGTGCCAGCAGCGTAGGCGGGGCAGTCTACGGAGATACGCAGTATTTT. This codes for CASSVGGAVYGDTQYF.

The chain employs TRBV2 and TRBJ1-1; D perhaps matches TRBD1 (5 bases). The CDR3 is 12 residues long. Germline V lookup: CDR1 SNHLY, CDR2 FYNNEI. The V gene lost 6 bases and the J gene lost 1 base, with 6 bases spanning the gap. The CDR3 DNA reads as TGTGCCAGCAGGGGGGGGAACACTGAAGCTTTCTTT. It yields the protein CASRGGNTEAFF. The entire variable domain, with the rest obtained from reference TRBV2 and TRBJ1-1, is as follows: EPEVTQTPSHQVTQMGQEVILRCVPISNHLYFYWYRQILGQKVEFLVSFYNNEISEKSEIFDDQFSVERPDGSNFTLKIRSTKLEDSAMYFCASRGGNTEAFFGQGTRLTVV.

The chain employs TRBV9 and TRBJ1-1; 8 bases agree with TRBD1. The V and J ends lost 3 bases and 2 bases, in that order; junction bases with no gene match: 3. The length of the CDR3 is 14 residues. Germline assignment: CDR1 SGDLS and CDR2 YYNGEE. In DNA, the CDR3 is TGTGCCAGCAGCGCGACAGGGGCTAACACTGAAGCTTTCTTT. Its protein product is CASSATGANTEAFF.

This clone was counted between two and nine times. V and J are TRBV6-5 and TRBJ2-1; TRBD2 agrees at 9 bases. The CDR3 length is 15 residues. J lost 9 bases, V lost 2 bases, and 8 bases had no gene match. Germline V lookup: CDR1 MNHEY, CDR2 SVGAGI. The CDR3 bases are TGTGCCAGCAGTTACGGCGGGGGGGCCCGAGGTGAGCAGTTCTTC. Translation gives CASSYGGGARGEQFF.

J is TRBJ2-1 and V is TRBV7-3; 9 bases match TRBD1. Germline V CDR1 and CDR2: SGHTA, FQGTGA. With 4 bases clipped from V and 1 base from J, the junction kept 5 bases outside the gene matches. The CDR3 length is 16 residues. In DNA form, the CDR3 reads TGTGCCAGCAGCTCGGGGACAGGGAAATCCTACAATGAGCAGTTCTTC. This sequence encodes CASSSGTGKSYNEQFF.

The chain carries TRBV27 and TRBJ2-1; the D gene is possibly TRBD2 (5 bases). V was shortened by 0 bases and J by 4 bases, with 16 bases between the two germline ends. Germline-derived CDR1 and CDR2 are MNHEY and SMNVEV (reference sequence). This CDR3 region has 17 residues. The CDR3 nucleotides are TGTGCCAGCAGTTTATCGATACAGCCTGGCGGGTACAATGAGCAGTTCTTC. Encoded protein: CASSLSIQPGGYNEQFF.

The chain uses TRBV29-1 and TRBJ2-7, with a tentative D call TRBD1 (5 bases). The CDR3 is 12 residues long. Germline loops: CDR1 SQVTM, CDR2 ANQGSEA. Trimming left V 4 bases short and J 3 bases short, with 10 bases between. In DNA, the CDR3 is TGCAGCGTTGTTGGGGCAGTCTACGAGCAGTACTTC. Protein product: CSVVGAVYEQYF.

This clone was found once. This chain links TRBV10-3 with TRBJ2-3; 12 nucleotides agree with TRBD1. CDR3 length: 17 residues. V lost 4 bases, J lost 3 bases, and 8 bases stayed unmatched. CDR1 and CDR2 from the germline V gene are ENHRY and SYGVKD. The CDR3 region is CAISGRDRGPGTDTQYF. The CDR3 DNA follows: TGTGCCATCAGTGGCCGGGACAGGGGGCCAGGGACAGATACGCAGTATTTT.

The CDR3 loop reads CASIPGQGVPEAFF. CDR3 sequence (DNA): TGTGCCAGTATCCCTGGACAGGGCGTCCCTGAAGCTTTCTTT. This chain links TRBV19 with TRBJ1-1; 8 positions match TRBD1. This CDR3 is 14 amino acids long. The germline gives CDR1 LNHDA, CDR2 SQIVND (reference sequence). Trimming at V came to 7 bases and at J to 6 bases, leaving 10 bases not matched to a gene.

The chain couples TRBV7-8 to TRBJ2-7; the D gene is possibly TRBD1 (6 bases). The ends were cut back, 6 bases at V and 5 bases at J, with 14 bases in the middle. The germline V gene encodes CDR1 SGHVS and CDR2 FQNEAQ. The CDR3 totals 13 residues. CDR3 nucleotide sequence: TGTGCCAGCAGGGGGCACAGGGTCCACGAGCAGTACTTC. It specifies CASRGHRVHEQYF.